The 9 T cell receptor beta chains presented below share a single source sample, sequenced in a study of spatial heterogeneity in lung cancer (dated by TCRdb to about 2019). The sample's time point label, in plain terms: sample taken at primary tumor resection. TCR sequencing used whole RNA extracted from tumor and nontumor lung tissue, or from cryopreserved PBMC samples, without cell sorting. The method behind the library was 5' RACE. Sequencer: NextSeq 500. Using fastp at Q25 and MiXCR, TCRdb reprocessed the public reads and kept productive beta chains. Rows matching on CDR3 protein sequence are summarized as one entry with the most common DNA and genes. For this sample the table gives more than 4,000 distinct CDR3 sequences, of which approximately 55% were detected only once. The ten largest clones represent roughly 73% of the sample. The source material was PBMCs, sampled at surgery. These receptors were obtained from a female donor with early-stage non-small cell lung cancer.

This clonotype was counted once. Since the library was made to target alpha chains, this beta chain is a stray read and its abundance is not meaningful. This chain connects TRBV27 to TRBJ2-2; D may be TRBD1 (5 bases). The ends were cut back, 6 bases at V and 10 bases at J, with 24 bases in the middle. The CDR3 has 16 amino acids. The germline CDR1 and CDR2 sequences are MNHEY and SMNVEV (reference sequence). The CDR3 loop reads CASSKRGSLTISELFF. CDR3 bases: TGTGCCAGCAGCAAAAGGGGCAGCCTTACGATCTCGGAGCTGTTTTTT.

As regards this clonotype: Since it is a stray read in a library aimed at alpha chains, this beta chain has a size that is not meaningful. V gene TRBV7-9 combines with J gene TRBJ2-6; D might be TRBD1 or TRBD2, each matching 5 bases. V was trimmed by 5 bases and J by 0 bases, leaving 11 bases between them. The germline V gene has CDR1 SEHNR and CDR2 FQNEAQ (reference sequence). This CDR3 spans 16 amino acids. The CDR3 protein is CASSRGPDSGANVLTF. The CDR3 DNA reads TGTGCCAGCAGCCGGGGCCCAGACTCTGGGGCCAACGTCCTGACTTTC.

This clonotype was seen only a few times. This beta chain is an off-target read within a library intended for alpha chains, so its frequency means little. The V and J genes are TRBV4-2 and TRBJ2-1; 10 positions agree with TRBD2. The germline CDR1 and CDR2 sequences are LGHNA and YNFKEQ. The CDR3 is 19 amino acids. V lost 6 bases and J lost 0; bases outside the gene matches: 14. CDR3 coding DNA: TGTGCCAGCAGTCTTACTAGCGGGGTCTCCCTAAGCTCCTACAATGAGCAGTTCTTC. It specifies CASSLTSGVSLSSYNEQFF.

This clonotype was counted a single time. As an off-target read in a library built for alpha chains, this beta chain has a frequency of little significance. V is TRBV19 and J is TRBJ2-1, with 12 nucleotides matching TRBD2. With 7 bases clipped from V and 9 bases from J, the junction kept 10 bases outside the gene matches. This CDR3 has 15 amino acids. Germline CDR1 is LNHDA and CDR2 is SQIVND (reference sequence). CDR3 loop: CASTQTSGRFGEQFF. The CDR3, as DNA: TGTGCCAGTACCCAGACTAGCGGGAGATTCGGTGAGCAGTTCTTC.

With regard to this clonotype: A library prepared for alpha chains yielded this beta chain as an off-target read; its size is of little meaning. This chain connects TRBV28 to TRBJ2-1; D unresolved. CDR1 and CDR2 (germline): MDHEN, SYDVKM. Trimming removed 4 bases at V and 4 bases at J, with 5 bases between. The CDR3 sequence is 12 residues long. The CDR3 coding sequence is TGTGCCAGCAGTTGGGGTTACAATGAGCAGTTCTTC. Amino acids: CASSWGYNEQFF.

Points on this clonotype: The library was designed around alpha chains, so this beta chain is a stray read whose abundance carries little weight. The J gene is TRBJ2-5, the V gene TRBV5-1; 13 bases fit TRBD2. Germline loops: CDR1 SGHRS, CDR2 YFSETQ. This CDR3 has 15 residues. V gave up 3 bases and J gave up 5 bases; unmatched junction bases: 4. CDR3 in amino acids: CASSSGTSGAETQYF. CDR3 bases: TGCGCCAGCAGCTCCGGGACTAGCGGGGCCGAGACCCAGTACTTC.

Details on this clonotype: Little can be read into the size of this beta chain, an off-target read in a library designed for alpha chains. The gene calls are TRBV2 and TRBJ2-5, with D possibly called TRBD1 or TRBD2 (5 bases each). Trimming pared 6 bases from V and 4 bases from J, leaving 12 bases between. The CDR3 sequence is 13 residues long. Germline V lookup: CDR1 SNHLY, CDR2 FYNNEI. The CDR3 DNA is TGTGCCAGCAGGCCCACGGGGCGAGAGACCCAGTACTTC. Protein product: CASRPTGRETQYF.

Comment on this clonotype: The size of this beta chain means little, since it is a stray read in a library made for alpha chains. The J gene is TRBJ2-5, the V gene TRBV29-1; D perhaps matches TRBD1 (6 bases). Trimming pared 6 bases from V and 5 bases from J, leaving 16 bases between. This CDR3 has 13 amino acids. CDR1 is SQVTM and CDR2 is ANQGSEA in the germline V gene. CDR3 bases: TGCAGCGTGGGACATCAAGGCGCGGAGACCCAGTACTTC. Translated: CSVGHQGAETQYF.

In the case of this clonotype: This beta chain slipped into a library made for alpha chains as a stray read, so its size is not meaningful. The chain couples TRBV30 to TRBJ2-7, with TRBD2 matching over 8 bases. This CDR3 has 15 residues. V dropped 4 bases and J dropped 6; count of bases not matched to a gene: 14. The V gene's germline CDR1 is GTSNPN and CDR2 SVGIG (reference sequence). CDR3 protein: CAWTPPGTGTSEQYF. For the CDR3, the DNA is TGTGCCTGGACTCCCCCGGGGACCGGGACTAGCGAGCAGTACTTC.